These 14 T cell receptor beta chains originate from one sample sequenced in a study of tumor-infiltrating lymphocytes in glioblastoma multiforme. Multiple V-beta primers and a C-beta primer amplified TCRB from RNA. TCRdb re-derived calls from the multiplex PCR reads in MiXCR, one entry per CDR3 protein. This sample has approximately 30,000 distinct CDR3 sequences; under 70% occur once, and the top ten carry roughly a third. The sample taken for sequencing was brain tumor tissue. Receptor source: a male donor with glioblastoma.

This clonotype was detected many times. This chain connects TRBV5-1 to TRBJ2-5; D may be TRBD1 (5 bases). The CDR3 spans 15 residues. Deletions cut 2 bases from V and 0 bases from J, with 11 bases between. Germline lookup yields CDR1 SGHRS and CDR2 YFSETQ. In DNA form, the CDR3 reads TGCGCCAGCAGCTTAAGGGTAGGGGACCAAGAGACCCAGTACTTC. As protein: CASSLRVGDQETQYF.

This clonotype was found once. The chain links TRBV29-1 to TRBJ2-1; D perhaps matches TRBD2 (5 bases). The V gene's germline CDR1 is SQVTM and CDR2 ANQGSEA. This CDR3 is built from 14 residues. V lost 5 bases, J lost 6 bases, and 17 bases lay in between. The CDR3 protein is CSVRISGRTNEQFF. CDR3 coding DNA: TGCAGCGTTCGGATTAGTGGGAGAACCAATGAGCAGTTCTTC.

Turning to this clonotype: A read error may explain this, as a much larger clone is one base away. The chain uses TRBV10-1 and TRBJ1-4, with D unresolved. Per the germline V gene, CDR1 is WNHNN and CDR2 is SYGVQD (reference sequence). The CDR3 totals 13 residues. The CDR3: CTSSDSADEKLFF. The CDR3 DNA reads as TGCACCAGCAGTGACTCGGCAGACGAAAAACTGTTTTTT.

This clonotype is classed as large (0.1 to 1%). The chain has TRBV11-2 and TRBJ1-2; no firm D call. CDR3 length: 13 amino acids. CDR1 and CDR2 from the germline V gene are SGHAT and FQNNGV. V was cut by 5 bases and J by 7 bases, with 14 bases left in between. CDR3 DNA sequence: TGTGCCAGCAGCCCTACGTCGGATGCTGGCTACACCTTC. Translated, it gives CASSPTSDAGYTF.

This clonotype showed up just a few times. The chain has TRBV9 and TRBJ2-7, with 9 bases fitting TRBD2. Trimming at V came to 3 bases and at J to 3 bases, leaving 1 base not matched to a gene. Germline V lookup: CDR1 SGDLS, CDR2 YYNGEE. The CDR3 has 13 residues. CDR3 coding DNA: TGTGCCAGCAGCGCGACTAGCGGCTACGAGCAGTACTTC. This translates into CASSATSGYEQYF.

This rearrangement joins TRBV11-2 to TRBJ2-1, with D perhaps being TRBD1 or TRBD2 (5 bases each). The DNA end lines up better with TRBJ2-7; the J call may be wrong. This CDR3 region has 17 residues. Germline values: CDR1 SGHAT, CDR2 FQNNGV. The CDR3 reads CASSLAVRGPSRNEQYF. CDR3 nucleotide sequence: TGTGCCAGCAGCTTAGCGGTAAGGGGACCTTCGCGCAATGAGCAGTACTTC.

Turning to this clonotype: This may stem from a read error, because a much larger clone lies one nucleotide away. DNA for the CDR3: TGTGCCAGCAGTTTCCGGACAAGGGAGTTTTACGAGCAGTACTTC. This codes for CASSFRTREFYEQYF. The V and J genes are TRBV28 and TRBJ2-7; D is tentatively TRBD1 or TRBD2 (5 bases each). Germline V gives CDR1 MDHEN, CDR2 SYDVKM. The CDR3 consists of 15 residues. Trimming stripped 3 bases from V and 4 bases from J, with 16 bases between.

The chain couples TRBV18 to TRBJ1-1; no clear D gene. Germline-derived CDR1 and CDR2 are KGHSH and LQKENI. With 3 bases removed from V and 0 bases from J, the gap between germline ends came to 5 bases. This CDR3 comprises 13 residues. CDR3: CASSPNLNTEAFF. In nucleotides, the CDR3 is TGTGCCAGCTCACCCAATTTGAACACTGAAGCTTTCTTT. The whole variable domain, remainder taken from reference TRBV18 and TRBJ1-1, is NAGVMQNPRHLVRRRGQEARLRCSPMKGHSHVYWYRQLPEEGLKFMVYLQKENIIDESGMPKERFSAEFPKEGPSILRIQQVVRGDSAAYFCASSPNLNTEAFFGQGTRLTVV.

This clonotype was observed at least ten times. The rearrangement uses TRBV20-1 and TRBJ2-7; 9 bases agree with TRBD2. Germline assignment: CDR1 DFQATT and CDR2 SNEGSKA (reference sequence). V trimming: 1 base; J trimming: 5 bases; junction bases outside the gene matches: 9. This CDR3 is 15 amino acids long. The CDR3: CSARGAGTSFDEQYF. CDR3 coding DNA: TGCAGTGCTAGAGGAGCCGGGACTAGCTTTGACGAGCAGTACTTC.

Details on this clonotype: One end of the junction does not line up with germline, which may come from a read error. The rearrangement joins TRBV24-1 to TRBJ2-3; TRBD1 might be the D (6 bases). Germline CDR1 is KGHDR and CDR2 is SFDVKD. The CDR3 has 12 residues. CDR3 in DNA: TGTGCCACCAGTGACCGGACAGATACGGAGTATTTT. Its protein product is CATSDRTDTEYF.

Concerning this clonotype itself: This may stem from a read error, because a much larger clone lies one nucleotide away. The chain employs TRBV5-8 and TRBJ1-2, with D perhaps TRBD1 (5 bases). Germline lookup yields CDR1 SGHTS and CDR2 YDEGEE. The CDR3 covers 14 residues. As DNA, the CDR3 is TGTGCCAGCAGCACTTCGACAGAGAACTATGGCCACACCTTC. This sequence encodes CASSTSTENYGHTF.

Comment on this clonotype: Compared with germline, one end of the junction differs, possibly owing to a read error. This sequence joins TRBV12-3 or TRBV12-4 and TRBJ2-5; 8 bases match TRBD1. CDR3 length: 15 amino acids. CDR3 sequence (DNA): TGTGCCGGCAGTGGCCCGACAGGGGATGTAGAGACCCAGTACTTC. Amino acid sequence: CAGSGPTGDVETQYF.

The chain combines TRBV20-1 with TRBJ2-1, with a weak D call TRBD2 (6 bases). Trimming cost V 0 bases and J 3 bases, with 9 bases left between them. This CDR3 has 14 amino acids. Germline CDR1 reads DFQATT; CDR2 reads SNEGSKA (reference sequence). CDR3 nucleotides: TGCAGTGCTAGAGAGGGGACTCTCTACAATGAGCAGTTCTTC. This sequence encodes CSAREGTLYNEQFF.

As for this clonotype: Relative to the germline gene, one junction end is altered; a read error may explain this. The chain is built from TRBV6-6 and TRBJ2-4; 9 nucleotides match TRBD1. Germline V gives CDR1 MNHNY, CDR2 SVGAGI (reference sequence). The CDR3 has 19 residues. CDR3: CASSYSKEQGARAKSIQYF. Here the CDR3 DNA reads TGTGCCAGCAGTTACTCGAAGGAACAGGGGGCGCGGGCCAAAAGCATTCAGTACTTC.